This TCR beta chain was identified during a study of Graves' ophthalmopathy and Graves' hyperthyroidism. On the study more broadly: There was a collection of peripheral blood at initial diagnosis, before any treatment.

V lost 4 bases to trimming and J lost 3 bases, with 18 bases between them. Germline CDR1 SGHVS, CDR2 FNYEAQ. The CDR3 extends over 16 amino acids. Clinical symptoms, serum thyroxine, TRAb, thyroid ultrasound and orbital computed tomography formed the basis of diagnosis. In the case of this clonotype: Its antigen is currently unknown.

Findings of the study overall: The 13-signature model separated ophthalmopathy from stable hyperthyroidism at almost 90% sensitivity and around 81% specificity.

From RNA, the CDR3 regions of TCR beta chains were amplified and sequenced. Following a first-round RT-PCR that used HTBI primers, a second-round multiplex PCR was carried out. TCRdb used MiXCR to reprocess the multiplex PCR reads, holding one entry per CDR3 protein. The sample comprises some 240,000 distinct CDR3 sequences, around 45% of which are singletons, and about half rests with the top ten. The sequenced sample was peripheral blood. This clonotype originated in an adult man with Graves' ophthalmopathy. The chain combines TRBV7-6 with TRBJ2-5; D is perhaps TRBD2 (6 bases). CDR3: CASSSGPGLKEETQYF. DNA of the CDR3: TGTGCCAGCAGCTCGGGCCCGGGACTTAAGGAAGAGACCCAGTACTTC.